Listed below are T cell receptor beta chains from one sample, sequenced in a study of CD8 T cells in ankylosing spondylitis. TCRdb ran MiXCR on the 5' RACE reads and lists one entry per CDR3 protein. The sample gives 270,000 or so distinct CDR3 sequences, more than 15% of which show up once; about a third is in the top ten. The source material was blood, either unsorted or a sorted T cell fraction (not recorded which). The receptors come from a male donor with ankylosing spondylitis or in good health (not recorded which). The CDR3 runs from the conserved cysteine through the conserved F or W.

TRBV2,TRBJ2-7,CASSKDTAYEQYF
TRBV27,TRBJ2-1,CASREPAGLRNEQFF
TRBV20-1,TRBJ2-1,CSALFPGEQFF
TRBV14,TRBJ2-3,CASSQVTSTDTQYF
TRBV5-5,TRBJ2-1,CASEYPGLEEYNEQFF
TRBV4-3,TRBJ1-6,CASSQDLGRNSPLHF
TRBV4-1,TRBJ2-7,CASSQVAGGFYEQYF
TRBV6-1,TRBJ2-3,CASSDSGSTDTQYF
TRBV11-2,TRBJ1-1,CASSLDWAVNTEAFF
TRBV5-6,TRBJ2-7,CASSWGTPTYEQYF
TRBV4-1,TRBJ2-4,CASSQITAGAAKNIQYF
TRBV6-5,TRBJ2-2,CASSYVLGLGGENTGELFF
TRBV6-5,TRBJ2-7,CASSYSFRSGQGSYEQYF
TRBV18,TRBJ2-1,CASSLAAGDYNEQFF
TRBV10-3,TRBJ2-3,CAIRSGSGTDTQYF
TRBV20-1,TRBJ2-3,CSARGPSGRLSTDTQYF